The next 23 T cell receptor beta chains were all read from a single sample in a study of radiation and T cells in renal cell carcinoma (dated by TCRdb to 2020 to 2021). The protocol used for the library was the immunoSEQ multiplex PCR assay. This is the immuneACCESS table as TCRdb keeps it, with only in-frame sequences that have V and J called. A part of the clones is gone; compared with another copy, unresolved V genes explain less than half, and the rest is unexplained. The sample table contains 150,000 to 200,000 clones; only one count was recorded for about 88% of them. About 11% of the sample comes from the top ten. The meaning of the sample's time point label: blood 4 weeks post-SBRT, at nephrectomy. The treatment or condition label, read with the paper, signifies: 15 Gy SBRT to primary tumor, nephrectomy 4 weeks later. Material: blood, obtained from a patient whose treatment included radiotherapy and nephrectomy. All receptors derive from a woman aged 45-65 years with renal cell carcinoma.

The rearrangement joins TRBV7-8 to TRBJ2-3; D perhaps matches TRBD1 (7 bases). V lost 2 bases and J 1 base, leaving 19 bases between the germline ends. Per germline, CDR1 SGHVS and CDR2 FQNEAQ. The CDR3 totals 18 residues. In nucleotides, the CDR3 is TGTGCCAGCAGCTTAAGTCTCAAGCAGGGGGGCCGCACAGATACGCAGTATTTT. Its protein is CASSLSLKQGGRTDTQYF.

A few counts support this clone. This rearrangement joins TRBV2 to TRBJ1-4; D remains ambiguous. CDR3 size: 11 residues. The germline gives CDR1 SNHLY, CDR2 FYNNEI. The V end was cut by 5 bases, the J end by 8 bases, with 6 bases between. The CDR3 here is CASSPVEKLFF. CDR3 bases: TGTGCCAGCAGTCCGGTCGAAAAACTGTTTTTT.

The genes are TRBV18 and TRBJ2-1, with a possible D match to TRBD2 (5 bases). V shed 3 bases and J shed 9 bases, with 9 bases lying between them. The CDR3 extends over 12 amino acids. Germline assignment: CDR1 KGHSH and CDR2 LQKENI. In DNA, the CDR3 is TGTGCCAGCTCACCGCAGCGGACTGAGCAGTTCTTC. This codes for CASSPQRTEQFF. The complete variable domain, with remaining parts taken from reference TRBV18 and TRBJ2-1, reads NAGVMQNPRHLVRRRGQEARLRCSPMKGHSHVYWYRQLPEEGLKFMVYLQKENIIDESGMPKERFSAEFPKEGPSILRIQQVVRGDSAAYFCASSPQRTEQFFGPGTRLTVL.

V gene TRBV2 combines with J gene TRBJ1-2; D is possibly TRBD1 (5 bases). Germline loops: CDR1 SNHLY, CDR2 FYNNEI. Trimming stripped 1 base from V and 1 base from J, with 7 bases between. The CDR3 runs 14 residues. The CDR3 spells CASSEDRLNYGYTF. CDR3 nucleotide sequence: TGTGCCAGCAGTGAAGACAGGCTTAACTATGGCTACACCTTC.

The chain carries TRBV7-8 and TRBJ2-3; 7 bases are shared with TRBD1. V gave up 1 base and J gave up 1 base; unmatched junction bases: 11. The CDR3 is 18 residues long. Germline CDR1 and CDR2: SGHVS and FQNEAQ. DNA of the CDR3: TGTGCCAGCAGCTTAGACGACAGGGAAAGAGCGGGCACAGATACGCAGTATTTT. Encoded protein: CASSLDDRERAGTDTQYF. The whole variable domain, remainder taken from reference TRBV7-8 and TRBJ2-3, is GAGVSQSPRYKVAKRGQDVALRCDPISGHVSLFWYQQALGQGPEFLTYFQNEAQLDKSGLPSDRFFAERPEGSVSTLKIQRTQQEDSAVYLCASSLDDRERAGTDTQYFGPGTRLTVL.

The chain employs TRBV7-9 and TRBJ2-4; no clear D. Germline V gene data show CDR1 as SEHNR and CDR2 as FQNEAQ (reference sequence). This CDR3 contains 12 residues. V lost 5 bases and J lost 5, with 7 bases in between. CDR3 loop: CASSPIQNIQYF. The CDR3 nucleotides are TGTGCCAGCAGCCCAATCCAAAACATTCAGTACTTC.

The chain recombines TRBV7-3 with TRBJ2-1; 12 nucleotides match TRBD2. Germline V gene lookup returns CDR1 SGHTA and CDR2 FQGTGA. Losses at the gene ends were 4 bases for V and 2 bases for J; bases not matched to a gene: 9. The CDR3 has 18 residues. Here the CDR3 DNA reads TGTGCCAGCAGCTGGCTAGCGGGGGGGCTAACGCCCTACAATGAGCAGTTCTTC. It yields the protein CASSWLAGGLTPYNEQFF.

The chain recombines TRBV19 with TRBJ2-1; D is perhaps TRBD2 (6 bases). The CDR3 is 20 residues long. The V gene lost 4 bases and the J gene lost 1 base, with 26 bases spanning the gap. Germline V gene lookup returns CDR1 LNHDA and CDR2 SQIVND (reference sequence). In DNA form, the CDR3 reads TGTGCCAGTAGTACGCCGTGGGACTTGGGGATTAAAGCGTCCTACAATGAGCAGTTCTTC. It codes for CASSTPWDLGIKASYNEQFF.

The V and J genes are TRBV10-3 and TRBJ2-5; D not certain. The germline V gene has CDR1 ENHRY and CDR2 SYGVKD. Trimming removed 4 bases at V and 5 bases at J, with 14 bases between. This CDR3 has 14 residues. This chain's CDR3 is CAISVQLGRETQYF. CDR3 nucleotide sequence: TGTGCCATCAGTGTCCAACTCGGAAGGGAGACCCAGTACTTC.

The rearrangement uses TRBV4-1 and TRBJ2-3; D might be TRBD2 (5 bases). V was clipped by 0 bases and J by 8 bases, with 9 bases between them. The CDR3 contains 13 residues. The germline V gene has CDR1 MGHRA and CDR2 YSYEKL. Written as DNA, the CDR3 is TGCGCCAGCAGCCAAGATTCGGGGTCTACGCAGTATTTT. Translated, it gives CASSQDSGSTQYF.

This chain joins TRBV7-8 and TRBJ2-6, with unresolved D. V shed 6 bases and J shed 0 bases, with 15 bases lying between them. Per the germline V gene, CDR1 is SGHVS and CDR2 is FQNEAQ. The CDR3 sequence is 17 residues long. The chain's CDR3 is CASRPRTVSSGANVLTF. The CDR3 nucleotides are TGTGCCAGCAGACCTCGGACGGTGAGCTCTGGGGCCAACGTCCTGACTTTC.

The CDR3 loop is CASSEFGEFNSPLHF. The DNA of the CDR3 is TGTGCCAGCAGTGAATTTGGAGAATTTAATTCACCCCTCCACTTT. V usage is TRBV25-1 and J usage is TRBJ1-6; D gene ambiguous. V was pared by 1 base and J by 6 bases, with 10 bases between. This CDR3 has 15 residues. Germline CDR1 and CDR2: MGHDK and SYGVNS.

The genes are TRBV2 and TRBJ1-3; tentative D call: TRBD1 (5 bases). The CDR3 extends over 13 amino acids. The V end lost 6 bases, the J end lost 7 bases, and 13 bases lay between the germline ends. Looked up from germline, CDR1 is SNHLY and CDR2 is FYNNEI. The CDR3 reads CASSPGTGNTIYF. The CDR3, as DNA: TGTGCCAGCAGCCCCGGGACCGGTAACACCATATATTTT.

This clone has a single count. This chain links TRBV5-1 with TRBJ2-5; D is ambiguous. The J call could be wrong; TRBJ2-7 is a better fit for the DNA end. This CDR3 region has 11 residues. Germline V CDR1 and CDR2: SGHRS, YFSETQ. Here the CDR3 DNA reads TGCGCCAGCAGCTCTACCTACGAGCAGTACTTC. Translating it yields CASSSTYEQYF.

The chain couples TRBV6-1 to TRBJ2-7; possible D gene TRBD2, 5 bases. CDR1 MNHNS and CDR2 SASEGT come from the germline V gene. V was clipped by 4 bases and J by 0 bases, with 10 bases between them. CDR3 length: 14 residues. CDR3 region: CASSVWAGSYEQYF. The CDR3 DNA is TGTGCCAGCAGTGTGTGGGCGGGCTCCTACGAGCAGTACTTC.

Turning to this clone: The same CDR3 is also encoded by other DNA sequences in this sample. The CDR3 nucleotides read TGTGCCAGTTCTGGAGGTACAGGGGGGTCCTACGAGCAGTACTTC. Its translation: CASSGGTGGSYEQYF. The rearrangement links TRBV19 to TRBJ2-7; 8 bases fit TRBD1. The CDR3 loop spans 15 amino acids. Germline CDR1 is LNHDA and CDR2 is SQIVND (reference sequence). J was trimmed by 1 base and V by 8 bases; bases with no gene match: 10.

This sequence joins TRBV11-1 and TRBJ1-1; D is uncertain. The V and J ends lost 10 bases and 0 bases respectively, with 12 bases between them. Germline V gives CDR1 SGHAT, CDR2 FQDESV (reference sequence). The CDR3 runs 13 residues. The CDR3 DNA reads TGTGCCACCGCACACCCGATGAACACTGAAGCTTTCTTT. Residues: CATAHPMNTEAFF.

The gene calls are TRBV10-3 and TRBJ2-5; D perhaps matches TRBD1 (5 bases). This CDR3 is 14 amino acids long. Germline CDR1 reads ENHRY; CDR2 reads SYGVKD. Trimming removed 2 bases at V and 3 bases at J, with 10 bases between. The CDR3 loop is CAISEGAEKETQYF. CDR3 DNA sequence: TGTGCCATCAGTGAGGGGGCGGAGAAAGAGACCCAGTACTTC.

This chain joins TRBV7-9 and TRBJ2-3, with 8 bases fitting TRBD2. The V and J ends lost 5 bases and 0 bases, in that order; junction bases with no gene match: 16. Germline values: CDR1 SEHNR, CDR2 FQNEAQ (reference sequence). The CDR3 consists of 19 residues. CDR3 nucleotide sequence: TGTGCCAGCAGCCCCGGGGGGGTAGCGGGGCGTCCTAGCACAGATACGCAGTATTTT. Protein product: CASSPGGVAGRPSTDTQYF. Variable domain in full (rest from reference TRBV7-9 and TRBJ2-3): DTGVSQNPRHKITKRGQNVTFRCDPISEHNRLYWYRQTLGQGPEFLTYFQNEAQLEKSRLLSDRFSAERPKGSFSTLEIQRTEQGDSAMYLCASSPGGVAGRPSTDTQYFGPGTRLTVL.

The V call is TRBV5-1, the J call TRBJ2-6; 10 positions match TRBD1. Trimming at V came to 2 bases and at J to 2 bases, leaving 7 bases not matched to a gene. The CDR3 loop spans 18 amino acids. The germline CDR1 and CDR2 sequences are SGHRS and YFSETQ. The CDR3 sequence is CASSLRTGGFPGANVLTF. CDR3 DNA sequence: TGCGCCAGCAGCTTAAGGACAGGGGGGTTCCCTGGGGCCAACGTCCTGACTTTC.

This sequence joins TRBV10-3 and TRBJ1-5; no definite D call. Germline V gene lookup returns CDR1 ENHRY and CDR2 SYGVKD. The CDR3 runs 14 residues. The V end was cut by 0 bases, the J end by 4 bases, with 7 bases between. CDR3 bases: TGTGCCATCAGTGAGTCACAGAAAAATCAGCCCCAGCATTTT. Protein: CAISESQKNQPQHF.

The chain is built from TRBV6-5 and TRBJ2-5; possibly TRBD2 for D (5 bases). The CDR3 length is 13 residues. The germline V gene encodes CDR1 MNHEY and CDR2 SVGAGI. V gave up 6 bases and J gave up 10 bases, with 18 bases separating them. CDR3 coding DNA: TGTGCCAGCAGCCAGACCGCGTCGGGGATCCAGTACTTC. It translates to CASSQTASGIQYF.

V usage is TRBV5-4 and J usage is TRBJ1-1; possible D gene TRBD1, 5 bases. The CDR3 consists of 14 residues. V shed 4 bases and J shed 3 bases, with 13 bases lying between them. CDR1 SGHNT and CDR2 YYREEE come from the germline V gene (reference sequence). The CDR3 bases are TGTGCCAGCAGCCACGGGGCTGGCTACACTGAAGCTTTCTTT. Amino acid sequence: CASSHGAGYTEAFF. The complete variable domain, with remaining parts taken from reference TRBV5-4 and TRBJ1-1, reads ETGVTQSPTHLIKTRGQQVTLRCSSQSGHNTVSWYQQALGQGPQFIFQYYREEENGRGNFPPRFSGLQFPNYSSELNVNALELDDSALYLCASSHGAGYTEAFFGQGTRLTVV.